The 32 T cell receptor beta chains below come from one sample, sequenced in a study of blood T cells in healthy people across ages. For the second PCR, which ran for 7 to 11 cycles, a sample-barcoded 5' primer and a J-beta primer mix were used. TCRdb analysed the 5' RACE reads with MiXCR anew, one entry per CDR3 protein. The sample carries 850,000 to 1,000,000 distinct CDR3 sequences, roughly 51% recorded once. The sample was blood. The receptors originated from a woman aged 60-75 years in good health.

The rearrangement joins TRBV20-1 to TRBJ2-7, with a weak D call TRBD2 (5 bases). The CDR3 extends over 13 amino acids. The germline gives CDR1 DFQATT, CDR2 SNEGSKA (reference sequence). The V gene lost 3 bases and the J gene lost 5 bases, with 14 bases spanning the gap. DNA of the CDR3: TGCAGTGCTAGTCAGGTTAGCGACGACGAGCAGTACTTC. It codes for CSASQVSDDEQYF.

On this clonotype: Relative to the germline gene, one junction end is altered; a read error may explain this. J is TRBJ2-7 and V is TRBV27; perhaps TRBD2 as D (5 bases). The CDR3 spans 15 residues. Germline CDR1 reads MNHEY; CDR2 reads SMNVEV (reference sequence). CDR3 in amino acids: CAGSSRERSSYEQYF. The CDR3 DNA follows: TGTGCCGGCAGTTCCCGAGAGCGGAGCTCCTACGAGCAGTACTTC.

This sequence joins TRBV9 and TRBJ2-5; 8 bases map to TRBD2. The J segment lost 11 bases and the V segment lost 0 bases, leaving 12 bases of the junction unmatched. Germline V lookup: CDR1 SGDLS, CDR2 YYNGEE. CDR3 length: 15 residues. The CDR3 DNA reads TGTGCCAGCAGCGTAGAAACGGGAGGGCACGGAGAGCAGTACTTC. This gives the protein CASSVETGGHGEQYF.

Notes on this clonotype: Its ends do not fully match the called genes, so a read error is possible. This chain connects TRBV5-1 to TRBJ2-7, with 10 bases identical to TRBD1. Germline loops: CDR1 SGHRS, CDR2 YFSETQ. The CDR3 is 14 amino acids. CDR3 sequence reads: CASGLKTGGSEQYF. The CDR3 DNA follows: TGCGCCAGCGGCTTGAAGACAGGGGGCAGCGAGCAGTACTTC.

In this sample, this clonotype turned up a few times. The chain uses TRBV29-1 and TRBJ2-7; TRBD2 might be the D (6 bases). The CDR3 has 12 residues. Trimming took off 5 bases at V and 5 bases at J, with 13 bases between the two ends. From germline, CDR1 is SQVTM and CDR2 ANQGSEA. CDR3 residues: CSVIWEVDEQYF. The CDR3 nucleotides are TGCAGCGTTATCTGGGAGGTGGACGAGCAGTACTTC.

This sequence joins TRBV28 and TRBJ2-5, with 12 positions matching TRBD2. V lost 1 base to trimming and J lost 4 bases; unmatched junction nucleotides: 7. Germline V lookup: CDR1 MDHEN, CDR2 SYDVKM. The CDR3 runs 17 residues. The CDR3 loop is CASSLSLAGGEGETQYF. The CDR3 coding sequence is TGTGCCAGCAGTTTATCACTAGCGGGAGGTGAGGGAGAGACCCAGTACTTC.

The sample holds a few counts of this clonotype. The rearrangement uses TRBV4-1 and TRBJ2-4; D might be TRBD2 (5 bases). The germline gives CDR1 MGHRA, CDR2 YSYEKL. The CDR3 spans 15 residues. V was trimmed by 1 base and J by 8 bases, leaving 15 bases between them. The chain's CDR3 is CASSQVRGTWDIQYF. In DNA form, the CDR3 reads TGCGCCAGCAGCCAAGTTCGGGGAACGTGGGACATTCAGTACTTC.

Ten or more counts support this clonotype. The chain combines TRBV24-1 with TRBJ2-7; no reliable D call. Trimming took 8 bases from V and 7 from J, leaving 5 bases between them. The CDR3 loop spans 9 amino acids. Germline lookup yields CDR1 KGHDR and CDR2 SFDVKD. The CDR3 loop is CATNIEQYF. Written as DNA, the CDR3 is TGTGCCACCAACATTGAGCAGTACTTC.

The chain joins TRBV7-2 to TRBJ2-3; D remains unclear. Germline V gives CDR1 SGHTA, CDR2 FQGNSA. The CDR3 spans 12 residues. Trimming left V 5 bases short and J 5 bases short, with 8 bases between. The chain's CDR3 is CASSREVDTQYF. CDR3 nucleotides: TGTGCCAGCAGCAGAGAAGTAGATACGCAGTATTTT.

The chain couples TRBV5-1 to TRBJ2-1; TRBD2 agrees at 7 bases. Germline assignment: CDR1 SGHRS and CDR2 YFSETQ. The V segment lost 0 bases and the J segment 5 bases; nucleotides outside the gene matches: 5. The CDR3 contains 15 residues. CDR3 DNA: TGCGCCAGCAGCTTGGGAGCGGGGATGCACAATGAGCAGTTCTTC. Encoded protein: CASSLGAGMHNEQFF.

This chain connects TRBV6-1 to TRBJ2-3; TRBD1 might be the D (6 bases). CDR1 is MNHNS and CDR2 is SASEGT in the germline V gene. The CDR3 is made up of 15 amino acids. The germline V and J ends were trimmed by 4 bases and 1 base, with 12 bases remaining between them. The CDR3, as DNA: TGTGCCAGCAGTGTGGGACACGCCGGCACAGATACGCAGTATTTT. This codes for CASSVGHAGTDTQYF.

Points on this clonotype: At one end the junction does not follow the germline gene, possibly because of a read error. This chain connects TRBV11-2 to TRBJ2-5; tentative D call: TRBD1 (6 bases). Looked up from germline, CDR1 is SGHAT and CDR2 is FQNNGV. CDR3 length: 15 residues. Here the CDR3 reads CTSGPIGRGQETQYF. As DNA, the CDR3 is TGTACCAGCGGCCCAATCGGCAGGGGCCAAGAGACCCAGTACTTC. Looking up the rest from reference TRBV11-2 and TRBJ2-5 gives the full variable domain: EAGVAQSPRYKIIEKRQSVAFWCNPISGHATLYWYQQILGQGPKLLIQFQNNGVVDDSQLPKDRFSAERLKGVDSTLKIQPAKLEDSAVYLCTSGPIGRGQETQYFGPGTRLLVL.

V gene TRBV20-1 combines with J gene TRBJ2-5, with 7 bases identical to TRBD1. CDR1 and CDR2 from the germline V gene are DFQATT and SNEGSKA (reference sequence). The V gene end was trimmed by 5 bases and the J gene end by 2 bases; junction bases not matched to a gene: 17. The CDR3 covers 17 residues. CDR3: CSAYKPGQLSRQETQYF. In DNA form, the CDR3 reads TGCAGTGCTTATAAACCGGGACAGTTAAGTCGGCAAGAGACCCAGTACTTC.

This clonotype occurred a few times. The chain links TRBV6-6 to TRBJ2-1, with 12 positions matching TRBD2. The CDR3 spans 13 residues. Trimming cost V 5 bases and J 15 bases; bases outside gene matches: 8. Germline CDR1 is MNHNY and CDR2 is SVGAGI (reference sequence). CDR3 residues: CASSRRTSGKLFF. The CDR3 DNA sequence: TGTGCCAGCAGTCGACGGACTAGCGGGAAGCTGTTCTTC.

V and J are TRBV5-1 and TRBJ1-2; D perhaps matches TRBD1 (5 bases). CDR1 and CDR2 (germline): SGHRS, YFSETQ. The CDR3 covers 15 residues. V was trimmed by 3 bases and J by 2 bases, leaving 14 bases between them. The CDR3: CASSWGGPANYGYTF. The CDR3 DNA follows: TGCGCCAGCAGCTGGGGGGGACCAGCGAACTATGGCTACACCTTC.

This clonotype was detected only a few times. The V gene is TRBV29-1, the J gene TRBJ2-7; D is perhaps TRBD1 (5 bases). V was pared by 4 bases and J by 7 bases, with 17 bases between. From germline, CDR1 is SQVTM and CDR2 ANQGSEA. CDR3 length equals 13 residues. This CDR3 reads CSVVNQGAMEQYF. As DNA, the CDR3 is TGCAGCGTTGTCAACCAGGGCGCTATGGAGCAGTACTTC.

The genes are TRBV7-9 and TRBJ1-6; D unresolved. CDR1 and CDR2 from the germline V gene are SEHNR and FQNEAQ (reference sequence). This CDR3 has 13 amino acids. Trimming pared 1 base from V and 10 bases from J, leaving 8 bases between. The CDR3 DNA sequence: TGTGCCAGCAGCTTAGGCTCGAAGTCACCCCTCCACTTT. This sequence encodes CASSLGSKSPLHF.

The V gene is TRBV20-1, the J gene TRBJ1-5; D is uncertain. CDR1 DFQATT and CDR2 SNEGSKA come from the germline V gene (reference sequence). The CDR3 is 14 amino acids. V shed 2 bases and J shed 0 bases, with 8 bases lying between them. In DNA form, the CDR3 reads TGCAGTGCTAGAATGGGAGGTAGCAATCAGCCCCAGCATTTT. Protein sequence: CSARMGGSNQPQHF.

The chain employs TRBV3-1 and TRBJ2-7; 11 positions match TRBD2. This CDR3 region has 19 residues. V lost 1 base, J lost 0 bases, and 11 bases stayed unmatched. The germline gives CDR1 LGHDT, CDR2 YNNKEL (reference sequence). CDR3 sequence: CASSQVGTSGRKSSYEQYF. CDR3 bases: TGTGCCAGCAGCCAAGTTGGGACTAGCGGAAGAAAGAGCTCCTACGAGCAGTACTTC.

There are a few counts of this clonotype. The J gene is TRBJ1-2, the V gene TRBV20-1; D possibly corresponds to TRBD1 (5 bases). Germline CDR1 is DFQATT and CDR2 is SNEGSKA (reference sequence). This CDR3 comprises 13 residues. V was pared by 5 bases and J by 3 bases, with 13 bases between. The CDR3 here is CSAGAGSDYGYTF. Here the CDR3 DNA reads TGCAGTGCTGGAGCAGGGTCCGACTATGGCTACACCTTC.

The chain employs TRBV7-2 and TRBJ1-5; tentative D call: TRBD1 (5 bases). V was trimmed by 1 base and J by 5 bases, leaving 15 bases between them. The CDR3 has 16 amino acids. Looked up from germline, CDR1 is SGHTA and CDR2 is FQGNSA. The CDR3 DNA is TGTGCCAGCAGCTTAGAGGCAGGGCAGTTCCATCAGCCCCAGCATTTT. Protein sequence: CASSLEAGQFHQPQHF.

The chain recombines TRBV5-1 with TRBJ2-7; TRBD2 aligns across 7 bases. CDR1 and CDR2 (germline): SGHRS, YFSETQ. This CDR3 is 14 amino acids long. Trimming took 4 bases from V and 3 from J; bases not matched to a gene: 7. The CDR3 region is CASSHGTNHYEQYF. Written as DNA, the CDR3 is TGCGCCAGCAGCCACGGGACTAACCACTACGAGCAGTACTTC. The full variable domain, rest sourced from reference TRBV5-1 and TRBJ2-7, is KAGVTQTPRYLIKTRGQQVTLSCSPISGHRSVSWYQQTPGQGLQFLFEYFSETQRNKGNFPGRFSGRQFSNSRSEMNVSTLELGDSALYLCASSHGTNHYEQYFGPGTRLTVT.

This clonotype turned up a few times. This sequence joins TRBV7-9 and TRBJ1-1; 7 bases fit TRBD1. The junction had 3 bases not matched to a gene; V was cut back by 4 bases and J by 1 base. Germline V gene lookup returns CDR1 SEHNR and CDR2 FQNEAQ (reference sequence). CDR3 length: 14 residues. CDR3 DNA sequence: TGTGCCAGCAGCTCCTGGACAGGGAACACTGAAGCTTTCTTT. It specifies CASSSWTGNTEAFF. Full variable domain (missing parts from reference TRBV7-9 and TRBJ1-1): DTGVSQNPRHKITKRGQNVTFRCDPISEHNRLYWYRQTLGQGPEFLTYFQNEAQLEKSRLLSDRFSAERPKGSFSTLEIQRTEQGDSAMYLCASSSWTGNTEAFFGQGTRLTVV.

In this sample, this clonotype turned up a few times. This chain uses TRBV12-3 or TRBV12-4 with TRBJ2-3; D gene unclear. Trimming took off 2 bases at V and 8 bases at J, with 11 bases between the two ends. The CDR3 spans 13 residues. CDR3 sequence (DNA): TGTGCCAGCAGTTTAATTGGACCCGCTACGCAGTATTTT. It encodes CASSLIGPATQYF.

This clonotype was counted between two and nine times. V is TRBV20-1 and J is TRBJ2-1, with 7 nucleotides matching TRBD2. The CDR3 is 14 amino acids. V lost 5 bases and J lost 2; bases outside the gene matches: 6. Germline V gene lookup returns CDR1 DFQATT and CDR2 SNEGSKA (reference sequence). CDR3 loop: CSALDGRAYNEQFF. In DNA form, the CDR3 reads TGCAGTGCTCTGGATGGGAGGGCCTACAATGAGCAGTTCTTC.

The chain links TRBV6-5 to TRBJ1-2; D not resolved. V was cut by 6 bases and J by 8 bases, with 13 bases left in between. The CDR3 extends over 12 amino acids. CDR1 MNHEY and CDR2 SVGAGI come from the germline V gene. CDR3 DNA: TGTGCCAGCAGCTCCGCCACAAGGGGCTACACCTTC. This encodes CASSSATRGYTF.

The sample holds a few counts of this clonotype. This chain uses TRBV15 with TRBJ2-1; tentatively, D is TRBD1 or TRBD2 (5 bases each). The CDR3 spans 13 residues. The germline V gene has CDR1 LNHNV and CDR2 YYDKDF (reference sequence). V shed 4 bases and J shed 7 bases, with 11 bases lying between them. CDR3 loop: CATSTGSWNEQFF. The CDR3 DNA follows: TGTGCCACCAGCACAGGGAGTTGGAATGAGCAGTTCTTC.

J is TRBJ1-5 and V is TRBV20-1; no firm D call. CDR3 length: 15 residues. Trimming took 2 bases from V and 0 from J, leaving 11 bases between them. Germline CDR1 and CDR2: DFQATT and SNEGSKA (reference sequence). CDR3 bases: TGCAGTGCTAGAAGACAAGACTATAGCAATCAGCCCCAGCATTTT. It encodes CSARRQDYSNQPQHF.

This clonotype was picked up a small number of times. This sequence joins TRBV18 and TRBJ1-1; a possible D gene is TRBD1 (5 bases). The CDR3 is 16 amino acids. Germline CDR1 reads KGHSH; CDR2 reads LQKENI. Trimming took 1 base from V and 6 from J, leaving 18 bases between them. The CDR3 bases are TGTGCCAGCTCACCACAGGGGTCCTCTGCCAGTGCTGAAGCTTTCTTT. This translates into CASSPQGSSASAEAFF.

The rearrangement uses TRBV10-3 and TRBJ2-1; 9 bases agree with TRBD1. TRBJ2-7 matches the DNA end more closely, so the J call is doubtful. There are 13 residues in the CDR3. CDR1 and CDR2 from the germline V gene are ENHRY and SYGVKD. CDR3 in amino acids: CAISGQGENEQYF. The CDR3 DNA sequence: TGTGCCATCAGTGGACAGGGGGAAAACGAGCAGTACTTC.

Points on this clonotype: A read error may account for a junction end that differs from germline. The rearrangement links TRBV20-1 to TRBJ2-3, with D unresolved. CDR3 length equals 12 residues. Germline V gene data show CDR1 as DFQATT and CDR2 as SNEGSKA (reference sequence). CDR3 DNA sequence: TGCAGTGACTACATCGGTCCAGATGCGCAGTATTTT. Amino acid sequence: CSDYIGPDAQYF.

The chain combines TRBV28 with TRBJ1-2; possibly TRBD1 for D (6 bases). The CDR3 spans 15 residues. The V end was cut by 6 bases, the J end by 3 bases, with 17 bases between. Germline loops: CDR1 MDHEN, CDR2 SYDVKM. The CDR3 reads CASSPGGLWDYGYTF. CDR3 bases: TGTGCCAGCAGCCCCGGGGGGCTGTGGGACTATGGCTACACCTTC.